This T cell receptor (beta chain) was identified during a study of blood T cell repertoires in COVID-19. TCRdb's table, derived via immunoSEQ multiplex PCR, lists solely in-frame clones and lacks some. The table records some 350,000 clones, 80% to 90% of them present only once. Losses at the gene ends were 4 bases for V and 6 bases for J; bases not matched to a gene: 11. The germline V gene has CDR1 LGHDT and CDR2 YNNKEL (reference sequence). CDR3 length equals 15 residues. This chain uses TRBV3-1 (or the pseudogene TRBV3-2) with TRBJ1-1, with 7 nucleotides matching TRBD1. Sequenced input: PBMCs or T cells enriched from blood (not recorded which). The sequence came from a man between 18 and 29 years old who had recovered from COVID-19. Here the CDR3 reads CASSLNSGQSAEAFF. CDR3 DNA: TGTGCCAGCAGCCTGAACTCGGGACAGTCTGCTGAAGCTTTCTTT.